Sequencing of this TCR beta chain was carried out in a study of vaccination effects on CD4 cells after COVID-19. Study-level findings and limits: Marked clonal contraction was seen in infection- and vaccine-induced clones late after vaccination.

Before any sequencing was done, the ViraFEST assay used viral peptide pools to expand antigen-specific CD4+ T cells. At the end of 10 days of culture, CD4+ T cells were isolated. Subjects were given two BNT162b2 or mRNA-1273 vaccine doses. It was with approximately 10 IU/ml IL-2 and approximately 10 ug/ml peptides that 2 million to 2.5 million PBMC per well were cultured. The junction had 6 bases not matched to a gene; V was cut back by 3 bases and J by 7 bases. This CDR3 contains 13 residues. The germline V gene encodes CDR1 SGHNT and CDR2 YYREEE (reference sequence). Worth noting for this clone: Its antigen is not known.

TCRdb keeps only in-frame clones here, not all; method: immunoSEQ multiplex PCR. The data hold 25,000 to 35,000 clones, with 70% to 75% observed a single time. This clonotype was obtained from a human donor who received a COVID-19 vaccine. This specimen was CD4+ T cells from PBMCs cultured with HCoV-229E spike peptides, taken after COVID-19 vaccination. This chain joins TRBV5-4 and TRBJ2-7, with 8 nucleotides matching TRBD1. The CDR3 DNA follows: TGTGCCAGCAGCTCGGGACAGGCGGGGGAGCAGTACTTC. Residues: CASSSGQAGEQYF.